The source of this TCR beta chain is a study of T-cell memory formation after mild COVID-19. TCRdb fed the 5' RACE reads into MiXCR, producing one record per CDR3 protein. Of roughly 560,000 distinct CDR3 sequences listed, roughly 22% are singletons. Regarding the study as a whole: Prior to infection, memory already included some responding clones, suggesting cross-reactive memory joined.

Of note for this clonotype: Its specificity is not known.

There are 21 residues in the CDR3. Germline V CDR1 and CDR2: SEHNR, FQNEAQ (reference sequence). The ends lost 6 bases at V and 1 base at J; junction bases unmatched: 22. The sequenced sample was PBMCs or a T cell subset sorted from them (not recorded which). The J gene is TRBJ2-4, the V gene TRBV7-9; TRBD1 aligns across 9 bases. The source is an adult woman who had mild COVID-19 (a few samples of this study predate the infection). Cell type and time point are not known. The CDR3 DNA is TGTGCCAGCAGTTACAGGGGGCGTGACCGGTCGTCCGAAAAGGCCAAAAACATTCAGTACTTC. It translates to CASSYRGRDRSSEKAKNIQYF.